This is a list of T cell receptor beta chains from one sample in a study of T cell repertoires in aging, cancer and after chemotherapy. Each CDR3 protein gets one entry after TCRdb re-called the multiplex PCR reads with MiXCR. The table records more than 10,000 distinct CDR3 sequences, 21% of them present only once. Input material: blood. These receptors came from a human donor in good health. Each CDR3 is given with its conserved first and last residue. The D gene is left open where the match is weak. Some rows have no size entry. The others give once, few or many, or a class for an expanded clone.

d_call | j_call | clone_size | cdr3_length | v_call | cdr3_nt | cdr3_aa
TRBD1 | TRBJ2-7 | medium-sized | 15 | TRBV15 | TGTGCCACCAGCAGAGATGGAACAGGGGGAGACGAGCAGTACTTC | CATSRDGTGGDEQYF
- | TRBJ1-2 | few | 14 | TRBV4-3 | TGTGCCAGCAGCCAAGGGGGGCTTCCGATCGGCTACACCTTC | CASSQGGLPIGYTF
TRBD1 | TRBJ2-5 | few | 16 | TRBV19 | TGTGCCAGTAGTATTTCCGGGACAGGGATCGGAAAGACCCAGTACTTC | CASSISGTGIGKTQYF
- | TRBJ1-2 | few | 15 | TRBV11-2 | TGTGCCAGCAGCTTAGTCTCAGGGGAGGTATATGGCTACACCTTC | CASSLVSGEVYGYTF
TRBD1 | TRBJ1-1 | - | 14 | TRBV15 | TGTGCCACCGGCAGATTCGGGACAGGGGCTGAAGCTTTCTTT | CATGRFGTGAEAFF
TRBD2 | TRBJ2-2 | few | 16 | TRBV6-6 | TGTGCCAGCAGCCCCACTAGCGGGGGTCGCTCCGGGGAGCTGTTTTTT | CASSPTSGGRSGELFF
TRBD1 | TRBJ2-5 | few | 13 | TRBV30 | TGTGCCTGCAAGAGGACAGGTCTTCGGACCCAGTACTTC | CACKRTGLRTQYF
TRBD1 | TRBJ1-2 | many | 14 | TRBV25-1 | TGTGCCAGCAGTTTCACCGGGACAGTGGGTGGCTACACCTTC | CASSFTGTVGGYTF
- | TRBJ2-2 | - | 14 | TRBV5-4 | TGTGCCAGCAGCCCCCGACAAAACACCGGGGAGCTGTTTTTT | CASSPRQNTGELFF
- | TRBJ2-3 | few | 11 | TRBV12-3/TRBV12-4 | TGTGCCAGCAGTTTTCGGTTTACGCAGTATTTT | CASSFRFTQYF